A single sample gave rise to the 27 T cell receptor beta chains below, sequenced in a study of cytomegalovirus exposure and HLA in healthy donors. PCR amplification relied on 60 Vbeta primers (plus 13 Jbeta primers). Libraries were prepared by immunoSEQ multiplex PCR; TCRdb keeps only in-frame clonotypes and omits some of them. The data show over 150,000 clones, 75% to 85% seen once. Source material: PBMCs. All receptors derive from a woman under 30 in good health and CMV-seronegative.

CDR3 coding DNA: TGTGCCATCAGTGAGCGAGCGGGACACTCCTACGAGCAGTACTTC. It is translated as CAISERAGHSYEQYF. V usage is TRBV10-3 and J usage is TRBJ2-7, with D tentatively TRBD2 (7 bases). V shed 2 bases and J shed 0 bases, with 11 bases lying between them. Germline V gene lookup returns CDR1 ENHRY and CDR2 SYGVKD. The CDR3 loop spans 15 amino acids.

The V call is TRBV9, the J call TRBJ2-3; D might be TRBD2 (6 bases). The V gene lost 6 bases and the J gene lost 6 bases, with 17 bases spanning the gap. Per germline, CDR1 SGDLS and CDR2 YYNGEE. This CDR3 contains 14 residues. This chain's CDR3 is CASTPGDSGDTQYF. The CDR3, as DNA: TGTGCCAGCACCCCGGGAGACAGTGGGGATACGCAGTATTTT.

V is TRBV7-2 and J is TRBJ1-1; D remains ambiguous. The V end lost 5 bases, the J end lost 1 base, and 11 bases lay between the germline ends. CDR3 size: 14 residues. CDR1 SGHTA and CDR2 FQGNSA come from the germline V gene. The CDR3 is CASSPTGWNTEAFF. The CDR3 DNA reads TGTGCCAGCAGCCCAACGGGGTGGAACACTGAAGCTTTCTTT.

The chain couples TRBV28 to TRBJ1-1, with TRBD1 as a possible D gene (5 bases). The V and J ends lost 3 bases and 0 bases respectively, with 8 bases between them. CDR1 and CDR2 from the germline V gene are MDHEN and SYDVKM. This CDR3 comprises 14 residues. CDR3 coding DNA: TGTGCCAGCAGTTTCGGGGGTATGAACACTGAAGCTTTCTTT. Amino acids: CASSFGGMNTEAFF.

The V and J genes are TRBV29-1 and TRBJ1-1; 8 nucleotides agree with TRBD1. Looked up from germline, CDR1 is SQVTM and CDR2 is ANQGSEA. This CDR3 has 13 amino acids. J was trimmed by 5 bases and V by 3 bases; bases with no gene match: 5. This chain's CDR3 is CSVDRDRKTEAFF. In DNA, the CDR3 is TGCAGCGTTGACCGGGACAGGAAGACTGAAGCTTTCTTT.

The chain employs TRBV5-1 and TRBJ2-1, with 10 bases fitting TRBD2. Per germline, CDR1 SGHRS and CDR2 YFSETQ. The ends lost 0 bases at V and 6 bases at J; junction bases unmatched: 3. The CDR3 consists of 15 residues. CDR3 amino acids: CASSLGLAGFNEQFF. Here the CDR3 DNA reads TGCGCCAGCAGCTTGGGACTAGCGGGCTTCAATGAGCAGTTCTTC. The full variable domain, its missing parts supplied by reference TRBV5-1 and TRBJ2-1, is KAGVTQTPRYLIKTRGQQVTLSCSPISGHRSVSWYQQTPGQGLQFLFEYFSETQRNKGNFPGRFSGRQFSNSRSEMNVSTLELGDSALYLCASSLGLAGFNEQFFGPGTRLTVL.

V usage is TRBV7-9 and J usage is TRBJ2-5, with D perhaps TRBD2 (6 bases). The CDR3 is 14 residues long. CDR1 SEHNR and CDR2 FQNEAQ come from the germline V gene (reference sequence). Trimming removed 0 bases at V and 7 bases at J, with 12 bases between. The CDR3 DNA reads as TGTGCCAGCAGCTTAGCGGAGGGACGCGGGACCCAGTACTTC. Protein sequence: CASSLAEGRGTQYF.

J is TRBJ2-7 and V is TRBV7-2, with a possible D match to TRBD2 (5 bases). The V end was cut by 5 bases, the J end by 4 bases, with 15 bases between. CDR3 length equals 14 residues. The V gene's germline CDR1 is SGHTA and CDR2 FQGNSA. CDR3 bases: TGTGCCAGCAGCCCCACCCTAATAGCGTACGAGCAGTACTTC. Residues: CASSPTLIAYEQYF.

This rearrangement joins TRBV29-1 to TRBJ2-7; tentative D call: TRBD1 (5 bases). The CDR3 is 15 residues long. Trimming cost V 0 bases and J 4 bases, with 16 bases left between them. Germline CDR1 SQVTM, CDR2 ANQGSEA. The CDR3 nucleotides are TGCAGCGTTGAAGATCAGGCAGGGTTCGGATACGAGCAGTACTTC. It is translated as CSVEDQAGFGYEQYF.

The chain combines TRBV25-1 with TRBJ1-2, with D perhaps TRBD1 (6 bases). Trimming shortened V by 1 base and J by 7 bases, and 13 bases separated the two germline ends. This CDR3 is built from 14 residues. From germline, CDR1 is MGHDK and CDR2 SYGVNS. CDR3 loop: CASSESWAGVGYTF. As DNA, the CDR3 is TGTGCCAGCAGTGAATCGTGGGCAGGGGTTGGCTACACCTTC.

This chain links TRBV27 with TRBJ2-7; the D is unclear. The CDR3 covers 14 residues. Trimming took 2 bases from V and 2 from J, leaving 10 bases between them. Germline V gives CDR1 MNHEY, CDR2 SMNVEV (reference sequence). In DNA form, the CDR3 reads TGTGCCAGCAGTTTAAGTCAGGATGCCTACGAGCAGTACTTC. It codes for CASSLSQDAYEQYF.

This clone showed up just once. This chain joins TRBV18 and TRBJ2-7; TRBD1 is a possible D gene (5 bases). Germline V gene lookup returns CDR1 KGHSH and CDR2 LQKENI. V was pared by 6 bases and J by 6 bases, with 12 bases between. The CDR3 has 12 residues. This CDR3 is CASSIGHGEQYF. The CDR3 DNA reads as TGTGCCAGCTCGATCGGACATGGCGAGCAGTACTTC.

V and J are TRBV7-2 and TRBJ1-1; 7 positions match TRBD1. From germline, CDR1 is SGHTA and CDR2 FQGNSA. There are 14 residues in the CDR3. With V trimmed by 5 bases and J by 7 bases, 10 bases remained unmatched. The CDR3, as DNA: TGTGCCAGCAGCCCCCGTACCGGGACAGTTGAAGCTTTCTTT. It encodes CASSPRTGTVEAFF.

V usage is TRBV7-3 and J usage is TRBJ1-2; possibly TRBD1 for D (6 bases). V was clipped by 5 bases and J by 4 bases, with 14 bases between them. Germline V gene sequence: CDR1 SGHTA, CDR2 FQGTGA. The CDR3 is 14 amino acids. CDR3 in DNA: TGTGCCAGCAGCGAAGGAACAGGGCCCTATGGCTACACCTTC. This codes for CASSEGTGPYGYTF. The full variable domain, completed using reference TRBV7-3 and TRBJ1-2, is GAGVSQTPSNKVTEKGKYVELRCDPISGHTALYWYRQSLGQGPEFLIYFQGTGAADDSGLPNDRFFAVRPEGSVSTLKIQRTERGDSAVYLCASSEGTGPYGYTFGSGTRLTVV.

The chain is built from TRBV4-1 and TRBJ1-1; 9 bases line up with TRBD1. Germline assignment: CDR1 MGHRA and CDR2 YSYEKL. The CDR3 runs to 16 residues. Unmatched junction bases numbered 6, after V lost 4 bases and J lost 0 bases. The CDR3 DNA is TGCGCCAGCAGCCGGGGGACAGGGCTAATGAACACTGAAGCTTTCTTT. Translating gives CASSRGTGLMNTEAFF.

This clone was seen a handful of times. The chain couples TRBV11-2 to TRBJ1-2; 12 bases are shared with TRBD1. The trim removed 2 bases at V and 8 bases at J, leaving 3 bases unmatched. Germline V gene data show CDR1 as SGHAT and CDR2 as FQNNGV. This CDR3 is 14 amino acids long. CDR3 in amino acids: CASSLSGTGGGYTF. Written as DNA, the CDR3 is TGTGCCAGCAGCTTAAGTGGGACAGGGGGCGGCTACACCTTC.

This sequence joins TRBV5-4 and TRBJ1-5; tentatively, D is TRBD1 (5 bases). CDR1 is SGHNT and CDR2 is YYREEE in the germline V gene (reference sequence). The CDR3 contains 15 residues. The V gene lost 3 bases and the J gene lost 7 bases, with 17 bases spanning the gap. Written as DNA, the CDR3 is TGTGCCAGCAGCTGGGGGGGGGTGCTTGGCCAGCCCCAGCATTTT. This encodes CASSWGGVLGQPQHF.

In its sample, this clone was seen once. The chain carries TRBV19 and TRBJ1-5; 7 bases line up with TRBD1. After removal of 6 bases from V and 0 bases from J, the junction contained 5 bases not matched to a gene. The CDR3 spans 15 residues. Looked up from germline, CDR1 is LNHDA and CDR2 is SQIVND (reference sequence). The CDR3 reads CASSPWDSSNQPQHF. DNA for the CDR3: TGTGCCAGTAGCCCCTGGGACAGTAGCAATCAGCCCCAGCATTTT.

J is TRBJ1-1 and V is TRBV29-1, with 10 bases that match TRBD1. Germline CDR1 is SQVTM and CDR2 is ANQGSEA. Trimming removed 8 bases from V and 1 base from J; junction bases left unmatched: 4. This CDR3 has 13 residues. The CDR3 DNA follows: TGCAGCTTCGGGACAGGGGCGAACACTGAAGCTTTCTTT. It codes for CSFGTGANTEAFF.

The CDR3 protein is CASSALAGDFRETQYF. The CDR3 coding sequence is TGTGCCAGCAGCGCACTAGCGGGTGATTTCCGAGAGACCCAGTACTTC. The chain links TRBV9 to TRBJ2-5; TRBD2 aligns across 9 bases. V was pared by 3 bases and J by 4 bases, with 10 bases of the junction left unmatched. CDR1 SGDLS and CDR2 YYNGEE come from the germline V gene. There are 16 residues in the CDR3.

DNA for the CDR3: TGTGCCAGCAGCTCCCTTGCGGGAGCTACCTACAATGAGCAGTTCTTC. Its translation is CASSSLAGATYNEQFF. The rearrangement uses TRBV7-9 and TRBJ2-1, with TRBD2 matching over 7 bases. The CDR3 sequence is 16 residues long. Germline-derived CDR1 and CDR2 are SEHNR and FQNEAQ (reference sequence). J lost 2 bases, V lost 4 bases, and 8 bases had no gene match.

This clone was counted a single time. This chain links TRBV6-5 with TRBJ1-4, with TRBD1 identical over 10 bases. CDR3 length: 15 residues. Per germline, CDR1 MNHEY and CDR2 SVGAGI. V shed 6 bases and J 1 base; nucleotides not matched to a gene: 2. The CDR3 DNA reads as TGTGCCAGCAGACGGGACAGGGGAACTAATGAAAAACTGTTTTTT. Its protein is CASRRDRGTNEKLFF.

The CDR3 DNA reads TGTGCCAGCAGCGTACACAGGGTTGAAGATACGCAGTATTTT. This gives the protein CASSVHRVEDTQYF. This chain uses TRBV9 with TRBJ2-3; D possibly corresponds to TRBD1 (6 bases). CDR3 length equals 14 residues. The germline V and J ends were trimmed by 1 base and 5 bases, with 11 bases remaining between them. From germline, CDR1 is SGDLS and CDR2 YYNGEE.

This clone has just one count. This chain uses TRBV19 with TRBJ2-5; TRBD1 is a possible D gene (6 bases). Deletions cut 6 bases from V and 2 bases from J, with 10 bases between. CDR1 is LNHDA and CDR2 is SQIVND in the germline V gene (reference sequence). The CDR3 runs to 13 residues. CDR3 loop: CASSRTEQETQYF. CDR3 in DNA: TGTGCCAGTAGCAGGACAGAGCAAGAGACCCAGTACTTC.

The chain uses TRBV11-2 and TRBJ1-1; 7 nucleotides match TRBD1. Germline CDR1 SGHAT, CDR2 FQNNGV. The CDR3 is 14 amino acids. Trimming took 1 base from V and 7 from J; bases not matched to a gene: 6. CDR3 DNA: TGTGCCAGCAGCTTAGCAACGGGACAGATTGAAGCTTTCTTT. It is translated as CASSLATGQIEAFF.

V is TRBV15 and J is TRBJ1-4; a possible D gene is TRBD1 (6 bases). Germline V gene sequence: CDR1 LNHNV, CDR2 YYDKDF (reference sequence). With 2 bases removed from V and 8 bases from J, the gap between germline ends came to 9 bases. CDR3 size: 13 residues. CDR3: CATSRPGVEKLFF. The CDR3 DNA sequence: TGTGCCACCAGCAGACCAGGGGTCGAAAAACTGTTTTTT. Variable domain in full (rest from reference TRBV15 and TRBJ1-4): DAMVIQNPRYQVTQFGKPVTLSCSQTLNHNVMYWYQQKSSQAPKLLFHYYDKDFNNEADTPDNFQSRRPNTSFCFLDIRSPGLGDTAMYLCATSRPGVEKLFFGSGTQLSVL.

The chain joins TRBV27 to TRBJ2-3, with TRBD2 matching 11 bases. V gave up 5 bases and J gave up 5 bases; unmatched junction bases: 9. CDR1 is MNHEY and CDR2 is SMNVEV in the germline V gene (reference sequence). There are 16 residues in the CDR3. CDR3 residues: CASSLISGRARDTQYF. The CDR3 DNA is TGTGCCAGCAGTCTGATTAGCGGGAGGGCCCGAGATACGCAGTATTTT.